Listed here are 25 T cell receptor beta chains from one sample, sequenced in a study of post-analysis software for immune sequencing data. The study, taken as a whole, reports: Elevated frequency relative to controls characterized four or five TRBV segments in patients, TRBV5-6, TRBV5-1 and TRBV20-1 among them.

Incorporated into the TCR beta cDNA libraries were unique molecular identifiers, which served to reduce PCR and sequencing biases. One entry per CDR3 protein, called by TCRdb with MiXCR from the PCR reads. In the table there are about 540,000 distinct CDR3 sequences, under 40% of which are singletons. Their antigens are not known. The source material was blood. These receptors originate from a girl between 2 and 17 years old with multiple sclerosis.

This clonotype was picked up a small number of times. CDR3 coding DNA: TGTGCCAGCAGCTCGAGCGGGACAGGGGGCTATAATTCACCCCTCCACTTT. Protein product: CASSSSGTGGYNSPLHF. The chain is built from TRBV5-6 and TRBJ1-6; 11 bases fit TRBD1. V shed 3 bases and J 3 bases; nucleotides not matched to a gene: 5. There are 17 residues in the CDR3. Germline lookup yields CDR1 SGHDT and CDR2 YYEEEE.

This clonotype was recorded a few times. The chain joins TRBV6-5 to TRBJ2-3; D not certain. The germline CDR1 and CDR2 sequences are MNHEY and SVGAGI. This CDR3 region has 14 residues. V dropped 0 bases and J dropped 5 bases, with 9 bases sitting between them. CDR3 sequence reads: CASSYSRLRDTQYF. CDR3 in DNA: TGTGCCAGCAGTTACTCAAGGTTGAGAGATACGCAGTATTTT.

The gene calls are TRBV20-1 and TRBJ2-4; D perhaps matches TRBD1 (7 bases). V was shortened by 0 bases and J by 8 bases, with 17 bases between the two germline ends. The germline V gene has CDR1 DFQATT and CDR2 SNEGSKA (reference sequence). The CDR3 is 15 amino acids. The CDR3 DNA reads TGCAGTGCTAGAGAAACTCCCCTCAGGGGGGACATTCAGTACTTC. Translation gives CSARETPLRGDIQYF.

This clonotype was recorded a few times. A read error may produce the germline difference seen at one junction end. The V gene is TRBV9, the J gene TRBJ1-2; tentatively, D is TRBD1 (5 bases). Looked up from germline, CDR1 is SGDLS and CDR2 is YYNGEE. This CDR3 is 15 amino acids long. The chain's CDR3 is CACSVEGLDNYGYTF. The DNA for the CDR3 is TGTGCCTGCAGCGTAGAGGGGTTGGATAACTATGGCTACACCTTC. Looking up the rest from reference TRBV9 and TRBJ1-2 gives the full variable domain: DSGVTQTPKHLITATGQRVTLRCSPRSGDLSVYWYQQSLDQGLQFLIQYYNGEERAKGNILERFSAQQFPDLHSELNLSSLELGDSALYFCACSVEGLDNYGYTFGSGTRLTVV.

This clonotype was counted ten times or more. The chain carries TRBV6-5 and TRBJ2-3, with TRBD2 matching 12 bases. The CDR3 runs to 18 residues. CDR1 is MNHEY, CDR2 SVGAGI, per germline. V lost 2 bases to trimming and J lost 8 bases; unmatched junction nucleotides: 14. CDR3 sequence (DNA): TGTGCCAGCAGTTACCTGTCGGTAGGGCTAGCGGGGGGGGCTACGCAGTATTTT. Amino acids: CASSYLSVGLAGGATQYF.

The rearrangement uses TRBV19 and TRBJ2-5; D unclear. Germline values: CDR1 LNHDA, CDR2 SQIVND (reference sequence). With 5 bases removed from V and 5 bases from J, the gap between germline ends came to 15 bases. The CDR3 totals 14 residues. CDR3 protein: CASSGRTRRETQYF. CDR3 sequence (DNA): TGTGCCAGTAGTGGAAGAACCCGAAGGGAGACCCAGTACTTC.

This chain uses TRBV27 with TRBJ1-5; no firm D call. From germline, CDR1 is MNHEY and CDR2 SMNVEV (reference sequence). This CDR3 contains 16 residues. The ends were cut back, 6 bases at V and 4 bases at J, with 19 bases in the middle. The CDR3 is CASRPSLGRTNQPQHF. DNA of the CDR3: TGTGCCAGCAGACCCTCCCTAGGCAGAACTAATCAGCCCCAGCATTTT.

The chain has TRBV12-3 or TRBV12-4 and TRBJ2-3; unclear D gene. CDR3 length: 18 amino acids. V was cut by 8 bases and J by 1 base, with 25 bases left in between. The CDR3 sequence: CASGPEDSVTPRTDTQYF. In DNA form, the CDR3 reads TGTGCCAGCGGCCCCGAGGATTCCGTTACCCCTCGCACAGATACGCAGTATTTT.

This clonotype was detected a few times. The CDR3: CSARGPQSEGGYTF. CDR3 nucleotide sequence: TGCAGTGCTAGAGGGCCACAGTCGGAGGGGGGCTACACCTTC. The V gene is TRBV20-1, the J gene TRBJ1-2, with D possibly being TRBD1 (5 bases). Trimming cost V 1 base and J 8 bases, with 17 bases left between them. The CDR3 length is 14 residues. Germline V lookup: CDR1 DFQATT, CDR2 SNEGSKA (reference sequence).

Of note for this clonotype: This may come from a read error, since a much larger clone is one base off. V gene TRBV29-1 combines with J gene TRBJ2-7; the D gene is possibly TRBD2 (7 bases). The germline V gene encodes CDR1 SQVTM and CDR2 ANQGSEA. This CDR3 region has 13 residues. V was trimmed by 7 bases and J by 3 bases, leaving 16 bases between them. CDR3 DNA sequence: TGCAGCGCCCGGTCCGGGGGGCGCTACGAGCAGTACGTC. Its protein is CSARSGGRYEQYV.

The rearrangement links TRBV11-2 to TRBJ2-3; 10 bases align to TRBD2. There are 16 residues in the CDR3. The germline V gene encodes CDR1 SGHAT and CDR2 FQNNGV. The V gene end was trimmed by 6 bases and the J gene end by 0 bases; junction bases not matched to a gene: 6. Written as DNA, the CDR3 is TGTGCCAGCAGACAAAGCGGGGGGGCTAGCACAGATACGCAGTATTTT. Its protein is CASRQSGGASTDTQYF.

This clonotype was detected only a few times. The chain is built from TRBV2 and TRBJ2-7, with 8 bases lining up with TRBD2. The CDR3 length is 16 residues. V trimming: 8 bases; J trimming: 2 bases; junction bases outside the gene matches: 14. Germline assignment: CDR1 SNHLY and CDR2 FYNNEI. DNA for the CDR3: TGTGCCAGCGGTTTCTCTGCGGGGGGCATGGCCTACGAGCAGTACTTC. Translation gives CASGFSAGGMAYEQYF.

The chain combines TRBV7-9 with TRBJ2-3; D is unresolved. Germline CDR1 is SEHNR and CDR2 is FQNEAQ (reference sequence). Between the trimmed V and J ends, which lost 2 bases and 4 bases, there was a span of 7 bases. This CDR3 is 13 amino acids long. The DNA of the CDR3 is TGTGCCAGCAGCTTATCAGTGGCAGATACGCAGTATTTT. Protein: CASSLSVADTQYF.

The V call is TRBV27, the J call TRBJ1-5, with unresolved D. Germline V gives CDR1 MNHEY, CDR2 SMNVEV (reference sequence). The CDR3 consists of 14 residues. V was pared by 4 bases and J by 1 base, with 8 bases between. The CDR3 sequence is CASSSRISNQPQHF. CDR3 nucleotide sequence: TGTGCCAGCAGTTCGCGTATCAGCAATCAGCCCCAGCATTTT.

This clonotype was detected ten times or more. The chain has TRBV4-2 and TRBJ2-1; TRBD1 agrees at 10 bases. Germline V lookup: CDR1 LGHNA, CDR2 YNFKEQ. The CDR3 covers 13 residues. Germline trimming cut 6 bases from V and 6 bases from J; bases unmatched to any gene: 2. CDR3 DNA: TGTGCCAGCAGTCGGACAGGGGGCAATGAGCAGTTCTTC. Its translation is CASSRTGGNEQFF.

This clonotype has a count of ten or more. V usage is TRBV12-3 or TRBV12-4 and J usage is TRBJ2-7; D possibly corresponds to TRBD1 (5 bases). V was pared by 3 bases and J by 0 bases, with 12 bases between. The CDR3 totals 15 residues. The CDR3 spells CASSLTEEGSYEQYF. The DNA for the CDR3 is TGTGCCAGCAGTTTGACAGAGGAAGGCTCCTACGAGCAGTACTTC.

The chain joins TRBV12-3 or TRBV12-4 to TRBJ2-1, with a possible D match to TRBD2 (5 bases). There are 15 residues in the CDR3. V lost 3 bases and J lost 7, with 16 bases in between. The CDR3 DNA follows: TGTGCCAGCAGTTTGTCTGCGTCCCGGAGGAATGAGCAGTTCTTC. Translating gives CASSLSASRRNEQFF.

V and J are TRBV5-6 and TRBJ2-7, with TRBD1 matching 9 bases. The trim removed 3 bases at V and 5 bases at J, leaving 9 bases unmatched. Germline loops: CDR1 SGHDT, CDR2 YYEEEE. This CDR3 has 15 residues. The CDR3 DNA sequence: TGTGCCAGCAGCTCGATTGGGACAGGGAACGACGAGCAGTACTTC. It specifies CASSSIGTGNDEQYF.

The genes are TRBV27 and TRBJ2-7, with D perhaps TRBD1 (6 bases). The CDR3 loop spans 17 amino acids. V was pared by 5 bases and J by 4 bases, with 24 bases between. CDR1 is MNHEY, CDR2 SMNVEV, per germline (reference sequence). CDR3 nucleotide sequence: TGTGCCAGCAGTCCTCACAAAACTTCGGGACACCGGTACGAGCAGTACTTC. It encodes CASSPHKTSGHRYEQYF.

The chain carries TRBV20-1 and TRBJ1-5, with a weak D call TRBD1 (5 bases). The CDR3 loop spans 14 amino acids. V was shortened by 3 bases and J by 2 bases, with 11 bases between the two germline ends. Germline V gives CDR1 DFQATT, CDR2 SNEGSKA (reference sequence). The CDR3 here is CSASREGGNQPQHF. In DNA form, the CDR3 reads TGCAGTGCTAGCAGGGAAGGGGGCAATCAGCCCCAGCATTTT.

The chain couples TRBV7-9 to TRBJ2-1, with a possible D match to TRBD2 (6 bases). Trimming cost V 5 bases and J 1 base, with 15 bases left between them. From germline, CDR1 is SEHNR and CDR2 FQNEAQ (reference sequence). This CDR3 contains 16 residues. CDR3 in DNA: TGTGCCAGCAGCCGGCCTTCGGGGGTTTCCTACAATGAGCAGTTCTTC. It codes for CASSRPSGVSYNEQFF.

This chain joins TRBV12-3 or TRBV12-4 and TRBJ2-2, with 9 bases lining up with TRBD1. The V segment lost 6 bases and the J segment 6 bases; nucleotides outside the gene matches: 5. The CDR3 totals 14 residues. Written as DNA, the CDR3 is TGTGCCAGCAGCCTCGACAGGGGGGCCGGGGAGCTGTTTTTT. Its translation is CASSLDRGAGELFF.

Remarks on this clonotype: Sequence at one end of the junction differs from germline and may be a read error. This rearrangement joins TRBV27 to TRBJ2-3; 8 bases map to TRBD1. The germline V gene encodes CDR1 MNHEY and CDR2 SMNVEV (reference sequence). This CDR3 has 16 amino acids. DNA of the CDR3: TGTGCCAGCAGTGCCGACAGGGGTTGGGGCACAGATATGCAGTATTTT. Its translation: CASSADRGWGTDMQYF.

The V and J genes are TRBV6-1 and TRBJ2-5; 7 nucleotides align to TRBD2. This CDR3 has 15 amino acids. Germline V gene lookup returns CDR1 MNHNS and CDR2 SASEGT. With V trimmed by 5 bases and J by 4 bases, 10 bases remained unmatched. CDR3 amino acids: CASSPPGLRLETQYF. In nucleotides, the CDR3 is TGTGCCAGCAGTCCGCCGGGACTACGCTTAGAGACCCAGTACTTC.

This clonotype was recorded at least ten times. V usage is TRBV11-2 and J usage is TRBJ2-1, with TRBD2 as a possible D gene (6 bases). The germline V and J ends were trimmed by 0 bases and 7 bases, with 16 bases remaining between them. The CDR3 has 16 residues. Germline V gene data show CDR1 as SGHAT and CDR2 as FQNNGV. CDR3 DNA: TGTGCCAGCAGCTTAGATCTGAGACTAGTGGCGAATGAGCAGTTCTTC. Amino acid sequence: CASSLDLRLVANEQFF.